The 3 T cell receptor beta chains below all came from one sample that was sequenced in a study of cytomegalovirus exposure and HLA in healthy donors. Both 60 Vbeta primers and 13 Jbeta primers went into the PCR. Only in-frame clones appear in the TCRdb table, and some are missing; sequencing was by immunoSEQ multiplex PCR. The sample has about 200,000 clones; around 79% are singletons. Sequencing was done on a sample of PBMCs. The origin of the receptors is a girl aged 10-17 years in good health and CMV-seropositive.

The chain joins TRBV18 to TRBJ2-5; possibly TRBD2 for D (5 bases). The ends were cut back, 3 bases at V and 1 base at J, with 9 bases in the middle. The CDR3 totals 14 residues. Germline CDR1 reads KGHSH; CDR2 reads LQKENI. Here the CDR3 DNA reads TGTGCCAGCTCACCCCAGGACTTCCAAGAGACCCAGTACTTC. It is translated as CASSPQDFQETQYF.

This clone appeared a few times. The V gene is TRBV10-3, the J gene TRBJ1-1, with D maybe TRBD1 (5 bases). Germline CDR1 reads ENHRY; CDR2 reads SYGVKD. V lost 10 bases and J lost 0, with 15 bases in between. This CDR3 is 14 amino acids long. CDR3 protein: CATWPGGLNTEAFF. The CDR3 DNA reads as TGTGCCACCTGGCCTGGGGGGTTGAACACTGAAGCTTTCTTT.

The chain recombines TRBV6-5 with TRBJ2-7; D gene uncertain. The CDR3 covers 15 residues. Trimming removed 4 bases from V and 5 bases from J, with 18 bases in between. Germline V gives CDR1 MNHEY, CDR2 SVGAGI. CDR3 residues: CASSSQQLRSHEQYF. DNA of the CDR3: TGTGCCAGCAGTTCTCAACAGCTCAGGTCGCACGAGCAGTACTTC.